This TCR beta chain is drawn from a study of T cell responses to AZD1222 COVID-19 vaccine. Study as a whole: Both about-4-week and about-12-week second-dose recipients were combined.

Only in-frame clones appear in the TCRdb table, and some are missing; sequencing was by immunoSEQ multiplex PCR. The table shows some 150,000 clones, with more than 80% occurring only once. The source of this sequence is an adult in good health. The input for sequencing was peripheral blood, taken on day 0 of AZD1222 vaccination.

The CDR3 region has the DNA TGTGCCAGCAGTGACGACAGAGAGGCGGGCTACACCTTC. It encodes CASSDDREAGYTF. J is TRBJ1-2 and V is TRBV6-1; maybe TRBD1 (5 bases). The CDR3 covers 13 residues. With 3 bases removed from V and 8 bases from J, the gap between germline ends came to 13 bases. Germline V lookup: CDR1 MNHNS, CDR2 SASEGT.